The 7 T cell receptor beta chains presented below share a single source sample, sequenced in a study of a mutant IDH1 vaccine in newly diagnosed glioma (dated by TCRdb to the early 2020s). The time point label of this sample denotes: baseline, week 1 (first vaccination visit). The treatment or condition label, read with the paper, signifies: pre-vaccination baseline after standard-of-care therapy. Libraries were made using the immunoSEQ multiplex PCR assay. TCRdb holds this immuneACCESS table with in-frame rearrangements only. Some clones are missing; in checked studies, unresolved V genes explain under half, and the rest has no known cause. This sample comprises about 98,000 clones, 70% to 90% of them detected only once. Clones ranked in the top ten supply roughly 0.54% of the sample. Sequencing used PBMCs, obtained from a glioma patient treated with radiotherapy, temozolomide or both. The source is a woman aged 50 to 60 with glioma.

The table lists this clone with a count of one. The CDR3 reads CASSDLGQGDQETQYF. The CDR3 DNA reads TGCGCCAGCAGTGATCTGGGACAGGGGGATCAAGAGACCCAGTACTTC. This chain uses TRBV10-1 with TRBJ2-5, with 11 bases that match TRBD1. The CDR3 runs 16 residues. In germline, CDR1 is WNHNN, CDR2 SYGVQD (reference sequence). Trimming removed 3 bases from V and 2 bases from J; junction bases left unmatched: 5.

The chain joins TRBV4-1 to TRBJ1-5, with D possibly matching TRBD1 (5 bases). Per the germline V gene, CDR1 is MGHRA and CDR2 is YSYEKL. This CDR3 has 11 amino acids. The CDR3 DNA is TGCCAGGACGAGGGGTATCAGCCCCAGCATTTT. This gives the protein CQDEGYQPQHF.

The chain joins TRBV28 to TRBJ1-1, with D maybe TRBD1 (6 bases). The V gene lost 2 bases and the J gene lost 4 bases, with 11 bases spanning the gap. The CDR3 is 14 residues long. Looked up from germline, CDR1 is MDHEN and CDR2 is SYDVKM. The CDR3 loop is CASSLGGAGTEAFF. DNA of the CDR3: TGTGCCAGCAGTTTAGGGGGGGCGGGCACTGAAGCTTTCTTT.

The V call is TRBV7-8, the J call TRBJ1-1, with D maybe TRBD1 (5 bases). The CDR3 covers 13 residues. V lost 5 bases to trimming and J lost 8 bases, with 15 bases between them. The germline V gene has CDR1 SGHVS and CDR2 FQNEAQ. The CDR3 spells CASSPDPGAEAFF. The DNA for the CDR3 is TGTGCCAGCAGCCCCGACCCCGGGGCCGAAGCTTTCTTT.

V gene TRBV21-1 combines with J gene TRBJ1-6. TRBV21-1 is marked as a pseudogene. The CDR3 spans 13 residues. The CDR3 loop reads CAGEAAHNSPLHF. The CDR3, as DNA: TGTGCCGGGGAGGCCGCACATAATTCACCCCTCCACTTT.

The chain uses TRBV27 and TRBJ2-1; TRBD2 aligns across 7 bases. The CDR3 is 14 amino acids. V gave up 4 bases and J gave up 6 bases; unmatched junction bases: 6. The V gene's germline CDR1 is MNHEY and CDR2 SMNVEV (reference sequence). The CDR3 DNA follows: TGTGCCAGCAGTTGGGGCGGGAGAATCAATGAGCAGTTCTTC. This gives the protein CASSWGGRINEQFF.

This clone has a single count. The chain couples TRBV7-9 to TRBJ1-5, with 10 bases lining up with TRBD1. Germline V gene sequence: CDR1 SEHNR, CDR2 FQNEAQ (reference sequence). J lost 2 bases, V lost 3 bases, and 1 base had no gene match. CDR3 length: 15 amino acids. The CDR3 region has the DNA TGTGCCAGCAGCTTCGGGACAGGGGGCAATCAGCCCCAGCATTTT. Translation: CASSFGTGGNQPQHF.